This T cell receptor (beta chain) was recorded in a study of blood T cell repertoires in COVID-19. Study context: The United States, Italy and Spain were the sources of the acute and convalescent COVID-19 samples. The analysed material was cDNA or gDNA that came from T cells, B-cell-depleted T cells, or PBMCs.

For this clone: Other DNA sequences in this specimen translate into the identical CDR3.

As handled by the study authors: The authors estimated nucleated cell counts from reference gene primer amplification. Using immunoSEQ multiplex PCR, the repertoire was profiled, and TCRdb retains in-frame clones only, with some absent. V, J and clone size reflect that table, while D and trimming were determined from the DNA. The sample holds over 150,000 clones; approximately 90% are singletons and the top ten take 1.5% to 2%. This clonotype was sampled from a man aged 18 to 30 who had recovered from COVID-19. The sample was peripheral blood.

The CDR3 sequence is CASRDSSNQPQHF. DNA of the CDR3: TGTGCCAGCAGAGACAGTAGCAATCAGCCCCAGCATTTT. The chain couples TRBV6-6 to TRBJ1-5; D may be TRBD1 (5 bases). There are 13 residues in the CDR3. Trimming removed 6 bases at V and 0 bases at J, with 6 bases between. CDR1 is MNHNY and CDR2 is SVGAGI in the germline V gene (reference sequence).